Listed below are T cell receptor beta chains from one sample, sequenced in a study of shared clonotypes between healthy human individuals. Only in-frame clones appear in the TCRdb table, and some are missing; sequencing was by immunoSEQ multiplex PCR. The sample contains roughly 1,800,000 clones, about 95% of which appear only once. The sequencing sample was made of naive CD8+ T cells sorted from blood. The receptors were sampled from a man younger than 35 in good health. Both conserved end residues are part of each CDR3. D genes are given only for firm matches. Not every row has a clone size; where given, it reads once, few, many or a size class.

>TRBJ2-2|NA|NA|TRBV7-6
CASSLSTGNRFTGELFF
TGTGCCAGCAGCTTATCTACAGGGAACCGGTTCACCGGGGAGCTGTTTTTT
>TRBJ2-7|NA|TRBD2|TRBV29-1
CSVEEAGGNEQYF
TGCAGCGTTGAAGAGGCGGGAGGTAACGAGCAGTACTTC
>TRBJ1-5|NA|TRBD1|TRBV4-3
CASSQGRDRVDQPQHF
TGCGCCAGCAGCCAAGGAAGGGACAGGGTGGATCAGCCCCAGCATTTT
>TRBJ2-5|NA|TRBD2|TRBV13
CASSLGLAGDQETQYF
TGTGCCAGCAGCTTGGGACTAGCGGGGGACCAAGAGACCCAGTACTTC
>TRBJ1-4|once|TRBD1|TRBV7-9
CASSFGGTGSTNEKLFF
TGTGCCAGCAGCTTTGGTGGGACAGGGTCTACTAATGAAAAACTGTTTTTT
>TRBJ2-7|NA|TRBD1|TRBV28
CASSFLLGTGFYEQYF
TGTGCCAGCAGTTTCCTCCTTGGGACAGGTTTCTACGAGCAGTACTTC
>TRBJ1-3|NA|NA|TRBV11-3
CASSLLVRSEITIYF
TGTGCCAGCAGCTTATTAGTCCGGTCCGAAATCACCATATATTTT
>TRBJ2-7|once|NA|TRBV28
CASSVPNYEQYF
TGTGCCAGCAGCGTGCCCAACTACGAGCAGTACTTC
>TRBJ1-1|NA|NA|TRBV27
CASSLQGTNTEAFF
TGTGCCAGCAGTTTACAGGGGACGAACACTGAAGCTTTCTTT
>TRBJ2-6|NA|TRBD2|TRBV29-1
CSVAGGPNSGANVLTF
TGCAGCGTTGCGGGGGGGCCTAACTCTGGGGCCAACGTCCTGACTTTC
>TRBJ2-5|NA|NA|TRBV30
CAGGTRTAYQETQYF
TGTGCCGGTGGAACCAGGACAGCGTACCAAGAGACCCAGTACTTC
>TRBJ2-5|NA|NA|TRBV7-3
CASSLAPEETQYF
TGTGCCAGCAGCCTAGCCCCGGAAGAGACCCAGTACTTC
>TRBJ2-7|NA|NA|TRBV19
CASSIGGASYEQYF
TGTGCCAGTAGTATAGGGGGGGCCTCGTACGAGCAGTACTTC
>TRBJ2-3|NA|NA|TRBV5-6
CASSLRDWDTQYF
TGTGCCAGCAGCTTAAGGGACTGGGATACGCAGTATTTT
>TRBJ2-1|NA|NA|TRBV4-3
CASSQWADSYNEQFF
TGCGCCAGCAGCCAATGGGCAGACTCCTACAATGAGCAGTTCTTC
>TRBJ2-1|NA|NA|TRBV30
CAWSPEGNEQFF
TGTGCCTGGAGCCCGGAGGGCAATGAGCAGTTCTTC
>TRBJ2-7|NA|TRBD2|TRBV4-1
CASSQETSGTYEQYF
TGCGCCAGCAGCCAAGAAACTAGCGGCACCTACGAGCAGTACTTC